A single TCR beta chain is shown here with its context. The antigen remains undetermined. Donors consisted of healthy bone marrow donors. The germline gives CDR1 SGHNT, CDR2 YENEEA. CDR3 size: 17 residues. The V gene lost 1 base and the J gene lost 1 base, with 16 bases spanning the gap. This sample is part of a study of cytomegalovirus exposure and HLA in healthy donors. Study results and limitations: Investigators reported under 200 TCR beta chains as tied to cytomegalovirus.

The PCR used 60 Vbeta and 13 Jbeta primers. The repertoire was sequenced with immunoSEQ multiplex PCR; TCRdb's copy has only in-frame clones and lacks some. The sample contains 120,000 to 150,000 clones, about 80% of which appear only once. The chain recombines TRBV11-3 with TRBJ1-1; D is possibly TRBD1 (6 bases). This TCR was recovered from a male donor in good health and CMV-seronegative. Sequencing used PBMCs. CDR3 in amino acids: CASSLAPPGDANTEAFF. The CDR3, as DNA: TGTGCCAGCAGCTTAGCGCCCCCAGGGGACGCGAACACTGAAGCTTTCTTT.